A single sample is the source of the 14 T cell receptor beta chains below, sequenced in a study of human T cells and chemical hapten exposure. The time point denotes: pre-sensitization, week 0. Noted treatment: therapeutic diphenylcyclopropenone sensitization with weekly scalp DPC. From the RACE reads, TCRdb called clonotypes with MiXCR, one entry per CDR3 protein. The data contain roughly 250,000 distinct CDR3 sequences, 8.6% of them seen just once; the ten biggest clones take up over 2%. Sequences were derived from whole blood, sampled in connection with sensitization to the hapten diphenylcyclopropenone (DPC). The receptors originated from a woman aged 40 to 50 with alopecia areata. Some clones in this sample may be carry-over from other donors' samples.

This clonotype was detected only a few times. The chain employs TRBV20-1 and TRBJ2-3; TRBD2 matches at 10 bases. The CDR3 extends over 19 amino acids. The V gene's germline CDR1 is DFQATT and CDR2 SNEGSKA (reference sequence). Trimming took 3 bases from V and 0 from J; bases not matched to a gene: 15. The CDR3 region is CSASVGALGLAASTDTQYF. CDR3 coding DNA: TGCAGTGCTAGCGTTGGGGCTCTAGGACTAGCGGCTAGCACAGATACGCAGTATTTT.

J is TRBJ1-5 and V is TRBV28; D unclear. The germline V and J ends were trimmed by 7 bases and 4 bases, with 8 bases remaining between them. The length of the CDR3 is 12 residues. Germline CDR1 reads MDHEN; CDR2 reads SYDVKM. The CDR3 reads CASTDPNQPQHF. The CDR3 DNA sequence: TGTGCCAGCACCGACCCGAATCAGCCCCAGCATTTT.

This clonotype was counted between two and nine times. The chain uses TRBV28 and TRBJ1-4; no clear D. The V end lost 11 bases, the J end lost 10 bases, and 17 bases lay between the germline ends. This CDR3 contains 12 residues. Germline CDR1 is MDHEN and CDR2 is SYDVKM. The CDR3 coding sequence is TGTGCCGTCGACACGCCAAGTGGAAAACTGTTTTTT. It specifies CAVDTPSGKLFF.

V is TRBV28 and J is TRBJ2-5; 11 nucleotides agree with TRBD2. V shed 7 bases, J shed 5 bases, and the junction held 9 bases outside the gene matches. CDR1 is MDHEN, CDR2 SYDVKM, per germline. This CDR3 contains 15 residues. CDR3 loop: CASNPSLAGVETQYF. CDR3 nucleotide sequence: TGTGCCAGCAACCCTTCACTAGCGGGAGTGGAGACCCAGTACTTC.

In this sample, this clonotype turned up a few times. The chain employs TRBV11-2 and TRBJ2-2; no reliable D call. The germline gives CDR1 SGHAT, CDR2 FQNNGV. The CDR3 contains 11 residues. The V and J ends lost 11 bases and 6 bases respectively, with 10 bases between them. CDR3 region: CASKMAGELFF. Here the CDR3 DNA reads TGTGCCTCCAAGATGGCCGGGGAGCTGTTTTTT.

The chain joins TRBV6-2 or TRBV6-3 to TRBJ2-1; D may be TRBD1 (5 bases). V dropped 5 bases and J dropped 8 bases, with 7 bases sitting between them. The CDR3 runs to 11 residues. Germline V gives CDR1 MNHEY, CDR2 SVGEGT. Here the CDR3 DNA reads TGTGCCAGCAGTGACAGTTATGAGCAGTTCTTC. It is translated as CASSDSYEQFF.

This clonotype was counted between two and nine times. Here the CDR3 DNA reads TGTGCCATCAGTGTTGGAGCGGGAGGGAGGAATGAGCAGTTCTTC. Encoded protein: CAISVGAGGRNEQFF. The J gene is TRBJ2-1, the V gene TRBV10-3; 10 bases match TRBD2. Germline CDR1 ENHRY, CDR2 SYGVKD. The CDR3 length is 15 residues. Trimming cost V 4 bases and J 7 bases; bases outside gene matches: 7.

This clonotype was counted between two and nine times. This sequence joins TRBV28 and TRBJ2-2, with TRBD1 as a possible D gene (5 bases). The germline V gene has CDR1 MDHEN and CDR2 SYDVKM. The ends were cut back, 1 base at V and 10 bases at J, with 13 bases in the middle. CDR3 size: 14 residues. CDR3 DNA sequence: TGTGCCAGCAGTTTATTCTTAGGGGCCGAGGAGCTGTTTTTT. Residues: CASSLFLGAEELFF.

The chain uses TRBV2 and TRBJ2-5; the match to TRBD1 covers 7 bases. Germline CDR1 reads SNHLY; CDR2 reads FYNNEI. V shed 11 bases, J shed 7 bases, and the junction held 13 bases outside the gene matches. The CDR3 is 13 amino acids. This chain's CDR3 is CAAKQGSSGTQYF. CDR3 in DNA: TGTGCCGCAAAACAGGGGAGTTCCGGGACCCAGTACTTC.

This clonotype appeared a few times. The CDR3 spells CASSLVAGVDEQFF. The CDR3, as DNA: TGTGCCAGCAGCTTAGTAGCGGGAGTTGATGAGCAGTTCTTC. This chain joins TRBV7-2 and TRBJ2-1, with 9 bases fitting TRBD2. V lost 1 base, J lost 8 bases, and 3 bases stayed unmatched. This CDR3 is 14 amino acids long. The germline gives CDR1 SGHTA, CDR2 FQGNSA.

This clonotype was counted a few times. The chain combines TRBV20-1 with TRBJ2-6; 8 bases agree with TRBD1. Germline assignment: CDR1 DFQATT and CDR2 SNEGSKA (reference sequence). V lost 6 bases, J lost 4 bases, and 8 bases stayed unmatched. This CDR3 region has 15 residues. CDR3 amino acids: CSASQGAEGANVLTF. In DNA form, the CDR3 reads TGCAGTGCAAGCCAGGGGGCAGAAGGGGCCAACGTCCTGACTTTC.

The V gene is TRBV10-3, the J gene TRBJ2-4, with D possibly TRBD2 on 6 matching bases. The germline gives CDR1 ENHRY, CDR2 SYGVKD. V lost 4 bases to trimming and J lost 9 bases, with 16 bases between them. CDR3 size: 14 residues. CDR3 amino acids: CAISGGRENPIQYF. The CDR3 DNA reads TGTGCCATCAGTGGGGGTCGGGAGAACCCCATTCAGTACTTC.

This clonotype was detected only a few times. J is TRBJ2-5 and V is TRBV20-1, with D tentatively TRBD1 (7 bases). The V gene's germline CDR1 is DFQATT and CDR2 SNEGSKA (reference sequence). Between the trimmed V and J ends, which lost 6 bases and 3 bases, there was a span of 20 bases. CDR3 length equals 15 residues. The CDR3 nucleotides are TGCAGTGCCAAGAGGGGGCCGGGGGCTAAAGAGACCCAGTACTTC. As protein: CSAKRGPGAKETQYF.

The genes are TRBV12-3 or TRBV12-4 and TRBJ1-5; D gene unclear. The CDR3 covers 13 residues. The V end lost 2 bases, the J end lost 3 bases, and 5 bases lay between the germline ends. Here the CDR3 DNA reads TGTGCCAGCAGTTTAAACCTCAATCAGCCCCAGCATTTT. Translated, it gives CASSLNLNQPQHF.